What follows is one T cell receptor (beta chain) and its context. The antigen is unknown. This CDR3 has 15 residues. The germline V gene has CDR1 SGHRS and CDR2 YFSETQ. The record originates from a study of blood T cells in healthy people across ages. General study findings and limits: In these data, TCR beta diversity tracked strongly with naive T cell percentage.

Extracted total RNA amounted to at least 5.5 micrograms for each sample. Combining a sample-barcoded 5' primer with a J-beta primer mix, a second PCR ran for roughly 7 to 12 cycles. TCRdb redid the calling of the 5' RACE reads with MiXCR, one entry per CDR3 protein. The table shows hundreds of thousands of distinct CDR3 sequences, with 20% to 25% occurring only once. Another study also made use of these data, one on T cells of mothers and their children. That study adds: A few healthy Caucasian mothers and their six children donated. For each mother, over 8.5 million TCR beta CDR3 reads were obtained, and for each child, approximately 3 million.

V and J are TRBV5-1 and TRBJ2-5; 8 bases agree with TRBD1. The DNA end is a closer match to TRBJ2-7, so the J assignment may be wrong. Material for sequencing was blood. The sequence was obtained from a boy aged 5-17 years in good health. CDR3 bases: TGCGCCAGCAGCTTGGACGGACAGGGTATCGACGAGCAGTACTTC. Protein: CASSLDGQGIDEQYF.